The 2 T cell receptor beta chains presented below share a single source sample, sequenced in a study of blood T cell repertoires in COVID-19 (TCRdb year 2020). The library was produced with the immunoSEQ multiplex PCR assay. The immuneACCESS repertoire file appears here via TCRdb, limited to in-frame rearrangements. These files lack a portion of the clones; in checked studies, under half of the deficit traces to unresolved V genes, and the cause of the others is not known. The sample records roughly 330,000 clones, roughly 85% of which are singletons. 5.5% to 6% of the sample comes from the top ten. The specimen was PBMCs or T cells enriched from blood (not recorded which). The source of these receptors is a woman in her thirties who had recovered from COVID-19.

V gene TRBV5-1 combines with J gene TRBJ1-2; tentative D call: TRBD1 (5 bases). Germline values: CDR1 SGHRS, CDR2 YFSETQ. V lost 4 bases to trimming and J lost 1 base, with 17 bases between them. The CDR3 is 16 amino acids. The CDR3 DNA reads TGCGCCAGCAGCCCGGGACTAAGGTCCCTTAACTATGGCTACACCTTC. Amino acids: CASSPGLRSLNYGYTF.

J is TRBJ1-5 and V is TRBV3-1 (or the pseudogene TRBV3-2); TRBD1 matches 9 bases. The germline gives CDR1 LGHDT, CDR2 YNNKEL (reference sequence). Trimming took 0 bases from V and 2 from J; bases not matched to a gene: 11. The CDR3 totals 19 residues. The DNA for the CDR3 is TGTGCCAGCAGCCAAGAAAGGGGACAGGGAAAAAGCCGCAATCAGCCCCAGCATTTT. The encoded protein is CASSQERGQGKSRNQPQHF.